This T cell receptor beta chain came from a study of T cell responses to AZD1222 COVID-19 vaccine. Findings and limits, study-wide: Spike-specific TCR breadth rose after two AZD1222 doses, and depth rose as well. As reported, nearly half of all spike-specific TCRs target variant regions that are unmutated. Clonal diversity was possibly underestimated, and the donors were mostly white British, with more females.

V dropped 3 bases and J dropped 3; count of bases not matched to a gene: 3. The CDR3 totals 15 residues. Per the germline V gene, CDR1 is KGHSH and CDR2 is LQKENI. Comment on this clone: The antigen is unknown.

The data were produced by immunoSEQ multiplex PCR, yet TCRdb's version contains in-frame clones alone and is incomplete. The sample lists about 150,000 clones, around 88% seen once, with roughly 2% in the top ten. This chain joins TRBV18 and TRBJ2-3; 10 nucleotides agree with TRBD1. The clonotype was recovered from an adult in good health. Sample: peripheral blood, taken on day 0 of AZD1222 vaccination. The CDR3 loop is CASSPRDRGTDTQYF. The CDR3 nucleotides are TGTGCCAGCTCACCCCGGGACAGGGGTACAGATACGCAGTATTTT.